The sequence of this TCR beta chain was determined in a study of blood T cell repertoires in COVID-19. CDR3 length: 14 amino acids. V gave up 0 bases and J gave up 4 bases, with 8 bases separating them. From germline, CDR1 is MRHNA and CDR2 SNTAGT. This clone was observed a handful of times. Produced via immunoSEQ multiplex PCR; TCRdb's table is partial and in-frame only. The sample includes about 140,000 clones, about 83% seen only once; the top ten take around 1.6%. The source material was peripheral blood. The gene calls are TRBV6-4 and TRBJ2-3; D is perhaps TRBD2 (5 bases). The source is a human donor in a cohort sampled during active COVID-19. CDR3 region: CASSDSPAADTQYF. Written as DNA, the CDR3 is TGTGCCAGCAGTGACTCGCCAGCGGCAGATACGCAGTATTTT.